The table lists the clone carrying this T cell receptor (beta chain) with many counts. The target antigen is unknown. The TCR beta libraries were generated through quantitative 5'-RACE incorporating molecular barcodes. TCRdb fed the 5' RACE reads into MiXCR, producing one record per CDR3 protein. The data show over 100,000 distinct CDR3 sequences, around 7% seen once. These data are taken from a study of CD8 T cells in ankylosing spondylitis. General observations from the study: Disease-associated clonotypes exhibited CD8+ identity and were relatively infrequent in peripheral blood. Matched ankylosing spondylitis synovial fluid reportedly showed significant enrichment of disease-linked clones. It appeared that ankylosing spondylitis blood was characterized by a TCR beta motif of several highly homologous variants.

This CDR3 is built from 14 residues. V was cut by 6 bases and J by 0 bases, with 10 bases left in between. The receptor was derived from a male donor with ankylosing spondylitis or in good health (not recorded which). Material: blood, either unsorted or a sorted T cell fraction (not recorded which). The V gene is TRBV12-3 or TRBV12-4, the J gene TRBJ2-3; possibly TRBD2 for D (6 bases). For the CDR3, the DNA is TGTGCCAGCAGCCCTAGCGTGAGCACAGATACGCAGTATTTT. It is translated as CASSPSVSTDTQYF.